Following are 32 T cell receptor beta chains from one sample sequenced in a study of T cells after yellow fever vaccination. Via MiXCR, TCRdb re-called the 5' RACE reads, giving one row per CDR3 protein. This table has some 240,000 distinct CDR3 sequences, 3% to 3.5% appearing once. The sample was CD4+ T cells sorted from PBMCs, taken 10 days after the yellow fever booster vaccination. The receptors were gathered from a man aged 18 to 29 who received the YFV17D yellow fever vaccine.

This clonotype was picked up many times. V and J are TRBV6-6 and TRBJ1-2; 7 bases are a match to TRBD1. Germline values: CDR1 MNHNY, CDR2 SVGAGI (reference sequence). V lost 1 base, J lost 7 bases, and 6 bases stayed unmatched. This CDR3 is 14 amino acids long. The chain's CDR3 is CASSYWQGEGGYTF. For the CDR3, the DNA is TGTGCCAGCAGTTACTGGCAGGGGGAGGGTGGCTACACCTTC.

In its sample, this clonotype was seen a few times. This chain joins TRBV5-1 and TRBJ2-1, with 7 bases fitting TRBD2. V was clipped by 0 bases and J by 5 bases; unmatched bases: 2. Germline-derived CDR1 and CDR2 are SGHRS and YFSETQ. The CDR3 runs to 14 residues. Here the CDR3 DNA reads TGCGCCAGCAGCTTGGAAGGGAGGGACAATGAGCAGTTCTTC. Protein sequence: CASSLEGRDNEQFF. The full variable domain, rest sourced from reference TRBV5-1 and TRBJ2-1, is KAGVTQTPRYLIKTRGQQVTLSCSPISGHRSVSWYQQTPGQGLQFLFEYFSETQRNKGNFPGRFSGRQFSNSRSEMNVSTLELGDSALYLCASSLEGRDNEQFFGPGTRLTVL.

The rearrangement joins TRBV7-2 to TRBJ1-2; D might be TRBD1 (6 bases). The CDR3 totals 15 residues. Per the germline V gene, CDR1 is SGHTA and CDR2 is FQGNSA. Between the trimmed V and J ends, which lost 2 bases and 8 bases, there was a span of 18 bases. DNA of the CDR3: TGTGCCAGCAGCTTATTCATTGGGGGCGCAAGCGGCTACACCTTC. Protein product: CASSLFIGGASGYTF.

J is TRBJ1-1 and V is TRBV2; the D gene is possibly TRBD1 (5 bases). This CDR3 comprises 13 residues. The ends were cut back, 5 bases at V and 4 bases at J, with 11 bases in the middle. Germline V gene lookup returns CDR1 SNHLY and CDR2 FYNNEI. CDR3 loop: CASSRDRTTEAFF. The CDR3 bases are TGTGCCAGCAGTCGTGACAGAACCACTGAAGCTTTCTTT. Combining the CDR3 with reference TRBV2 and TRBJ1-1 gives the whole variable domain EPEVTQTPSHQVTQMGQEVILRCVPISNHLYFYWYRQILGQKVEFLVSFYNNEISEKSEIFDDQFSVERPDGSNFTLKIRSTKLEDSAMYFCASSRDRTTEAFFGQGTRLTVV.

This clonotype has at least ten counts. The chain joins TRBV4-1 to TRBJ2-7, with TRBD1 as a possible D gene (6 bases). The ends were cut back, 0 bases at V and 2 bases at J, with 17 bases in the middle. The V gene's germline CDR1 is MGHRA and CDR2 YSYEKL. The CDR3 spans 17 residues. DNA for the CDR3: TGCGCCAGCAGCCAAGATTCCGGACAGTCCTGGCCCTACGAGCAGTACTTC. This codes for CASSQDSGQSWPYEQYF.

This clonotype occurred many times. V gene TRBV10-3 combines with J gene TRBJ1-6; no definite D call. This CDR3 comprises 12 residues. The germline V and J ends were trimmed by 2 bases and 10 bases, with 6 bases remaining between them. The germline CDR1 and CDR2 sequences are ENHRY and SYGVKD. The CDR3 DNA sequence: TGTGCCATCAGTGAGGGTGGCTCACCCCTCCACTTT. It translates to CAISEGGSPLHF.

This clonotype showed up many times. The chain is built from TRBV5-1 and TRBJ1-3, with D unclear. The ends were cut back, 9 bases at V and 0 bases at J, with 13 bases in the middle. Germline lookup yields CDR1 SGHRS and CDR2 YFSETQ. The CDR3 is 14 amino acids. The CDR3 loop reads CAKVSRFSGNTIYF. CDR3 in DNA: TGCGCCAAAGTGAGTCGATTCTCTGGAAACACCATATATTTT.

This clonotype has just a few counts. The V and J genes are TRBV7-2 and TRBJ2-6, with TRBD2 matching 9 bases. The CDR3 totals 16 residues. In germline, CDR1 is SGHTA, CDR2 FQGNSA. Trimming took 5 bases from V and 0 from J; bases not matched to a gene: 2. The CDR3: CASSRGRGSGANVLTF. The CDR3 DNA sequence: TGTGCCAGCAGCCGCGGGAGGGGCTCTGGGGCCAACGTCCTGACTTTC.

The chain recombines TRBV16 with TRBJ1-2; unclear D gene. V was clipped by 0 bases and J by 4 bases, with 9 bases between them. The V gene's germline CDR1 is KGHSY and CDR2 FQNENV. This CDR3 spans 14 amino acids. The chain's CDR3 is CASSQSTVSYGYTF. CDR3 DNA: TGTGCCAGCAGCCAATCCACAGTGTCCTATGGCTACACCTTC.

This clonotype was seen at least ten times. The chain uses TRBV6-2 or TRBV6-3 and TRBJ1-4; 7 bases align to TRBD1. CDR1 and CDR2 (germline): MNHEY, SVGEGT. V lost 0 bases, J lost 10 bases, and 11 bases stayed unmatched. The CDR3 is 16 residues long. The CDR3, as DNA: TGTGCCAGCAGTTACTCGATCCTGCGACAGGGCGCAAAACTGTTTTTT. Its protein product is CASSYSILRQGAKLFF.

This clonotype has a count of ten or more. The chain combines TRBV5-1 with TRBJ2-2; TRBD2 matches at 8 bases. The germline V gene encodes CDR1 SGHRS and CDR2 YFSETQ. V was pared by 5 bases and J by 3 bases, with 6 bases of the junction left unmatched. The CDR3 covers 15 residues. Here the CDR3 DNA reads TGCGCCAGCAGTCCGGGGGGGCCACACACCGGGGAGCTGTTTTTT. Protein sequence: CASSPGGPHTGELFF.

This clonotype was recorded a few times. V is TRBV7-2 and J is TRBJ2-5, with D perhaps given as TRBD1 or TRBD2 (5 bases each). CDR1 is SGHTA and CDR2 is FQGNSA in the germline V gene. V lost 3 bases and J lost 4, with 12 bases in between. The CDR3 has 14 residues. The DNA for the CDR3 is TGTGCCAGCAGCTTTCAACGGGGCGCAGAGACCCAGTACTTC. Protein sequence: CASSFQRGAETQYF.

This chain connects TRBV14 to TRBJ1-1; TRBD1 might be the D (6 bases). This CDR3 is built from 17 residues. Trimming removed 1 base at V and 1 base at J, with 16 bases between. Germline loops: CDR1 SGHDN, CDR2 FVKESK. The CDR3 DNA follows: TGTGCCAGCAGCCAAGGGTTCCGGGCAGGGGCGAACACTGAAGCTTTCTTT. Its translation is CASSQGFRAGANTEAFF.

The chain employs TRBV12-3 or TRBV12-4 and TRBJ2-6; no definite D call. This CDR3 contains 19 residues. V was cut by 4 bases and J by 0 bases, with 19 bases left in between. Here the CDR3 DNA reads TGTGCCAGCAGTTCTGACTTAGGCTTGCCTGTCTCTGGGGCCAACGTCCTGACTTTC. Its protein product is CASSSDLGLPVSGANVLTF.

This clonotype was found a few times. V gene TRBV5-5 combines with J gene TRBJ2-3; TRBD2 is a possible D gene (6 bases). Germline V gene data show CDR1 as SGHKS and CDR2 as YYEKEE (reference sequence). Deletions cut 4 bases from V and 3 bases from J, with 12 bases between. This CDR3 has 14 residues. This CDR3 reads CASSNTRGTDTQYF. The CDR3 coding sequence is TGTGCCAGCAGCAATACCCGGGGGACAGATACGCAGTATTTT. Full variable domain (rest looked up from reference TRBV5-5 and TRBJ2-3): DAGVTQSPTHLIKTRGQQVTLRCSPISGHKSVSWYQQVLGQGPQFIFQYYEKEERGRGNFPDRFSARQFPNYSSELNVNALLLGDSALYLCASSNTRGTDTQYFGPGTRLTVL.

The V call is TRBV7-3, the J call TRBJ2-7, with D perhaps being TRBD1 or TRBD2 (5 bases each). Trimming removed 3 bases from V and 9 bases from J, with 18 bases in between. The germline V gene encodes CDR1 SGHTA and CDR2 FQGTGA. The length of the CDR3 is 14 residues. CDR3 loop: CASSLGRAQDGQYF. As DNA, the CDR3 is TGTGCCAGCAGCTTGGGGCGGGCGCAAGACGGGCAGTACTTC.

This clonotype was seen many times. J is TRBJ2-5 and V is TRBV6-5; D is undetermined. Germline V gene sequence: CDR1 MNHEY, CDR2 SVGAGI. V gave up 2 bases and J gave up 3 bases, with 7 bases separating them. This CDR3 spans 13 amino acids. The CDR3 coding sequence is TGTGCCAGCAGTTACGTAGGAGAAGAGACCCAGTACTTC. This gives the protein CASSYVGEETQYF.

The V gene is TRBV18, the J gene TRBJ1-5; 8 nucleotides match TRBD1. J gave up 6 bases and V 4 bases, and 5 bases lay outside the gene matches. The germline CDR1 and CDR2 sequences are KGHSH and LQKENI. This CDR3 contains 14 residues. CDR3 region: CASSQDRVLQPQHF. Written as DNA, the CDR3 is TGTGCCAGCTCACAGGACAGGGTGCTTCAGCCCCAGCATTTT.

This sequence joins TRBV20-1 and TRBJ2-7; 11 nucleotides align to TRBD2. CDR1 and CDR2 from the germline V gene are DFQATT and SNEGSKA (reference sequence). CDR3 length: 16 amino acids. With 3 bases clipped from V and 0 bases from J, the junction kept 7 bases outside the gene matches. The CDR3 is CSASGASGGSSYEQYF. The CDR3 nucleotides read TGCAGTGCTAGTGGGGCTAGCGGGGGGAGCTCCTACGAGCAGTACTTC.

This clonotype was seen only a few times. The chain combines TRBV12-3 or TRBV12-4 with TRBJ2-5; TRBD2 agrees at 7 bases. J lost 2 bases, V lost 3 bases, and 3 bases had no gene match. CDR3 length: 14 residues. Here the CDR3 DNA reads TGTGCCAGCAGTTTCGTCGGGGGGCAAGAGACCCAGTACTTC. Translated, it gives CASSFVGGQETQYF.

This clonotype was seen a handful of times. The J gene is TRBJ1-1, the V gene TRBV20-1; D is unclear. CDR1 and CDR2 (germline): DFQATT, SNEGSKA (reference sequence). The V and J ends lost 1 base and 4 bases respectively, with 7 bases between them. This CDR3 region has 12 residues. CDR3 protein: CSARVEITEAFF. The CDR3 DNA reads TGCAGTGCTAGAGTCGAGATCACTGAAGCTTTCTTT.

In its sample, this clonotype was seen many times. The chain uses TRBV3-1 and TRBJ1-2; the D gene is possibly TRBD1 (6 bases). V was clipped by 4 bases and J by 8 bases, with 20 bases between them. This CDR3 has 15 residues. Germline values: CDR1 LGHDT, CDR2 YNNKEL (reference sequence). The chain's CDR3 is CASSPLGGRMGGYTF. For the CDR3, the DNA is TGTGCCAGCAGCCCCCTTGGGGGGCGAATGGGGGGCTACACCTTC. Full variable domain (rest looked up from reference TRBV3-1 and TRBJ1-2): DTAVSQTPKYLVTQMGNDKSIKCEQNLGHDTMYWYKQDSKKFLKIMFSYNNKELIINETVPNRFSPKSPDKAHLNLHINSLELGDSAVYFCASSPLGGRMGGYTFGSGTRLTVV.

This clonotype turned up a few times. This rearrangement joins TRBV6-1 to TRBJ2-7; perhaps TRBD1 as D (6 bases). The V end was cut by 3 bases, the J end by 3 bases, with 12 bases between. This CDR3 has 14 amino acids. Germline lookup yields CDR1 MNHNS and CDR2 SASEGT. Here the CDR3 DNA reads TGTGCCAGCAGTGAGGGGGCATCTCTCTACGAGCAGTACGTC. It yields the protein CASSEGASLYEQYV.

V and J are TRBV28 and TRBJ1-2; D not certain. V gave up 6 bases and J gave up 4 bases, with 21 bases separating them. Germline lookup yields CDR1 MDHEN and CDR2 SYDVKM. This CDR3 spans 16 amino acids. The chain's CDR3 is CASRNSGQPTLYGYTF. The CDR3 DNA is TGTGCCAGCAGGAACTCCGGGCAGCCCACACTCTATGGCTACACCTTC.

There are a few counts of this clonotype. The CDR3 DNA reads as TGTGCCAGCAGGATGGGACAGTGGGTTGAAGCTTTCTTT. Translation gives CASRMGQWVEAFF. The rearrangement uses TRBV6-1 and TRBJ1-1; TRBD1 aligns across 7 bases. CDR3 length: 13 residues. CDR1 MNHNS and CDR2 SASEGT come from the germline V gene. Germline trimming cut 6 bases from V and 7 bases from J; bases unmatched to any gene: 8.

The DNA of the CDR3 is TGTGCCAGCAGCCAGTCCGGGACAGGGGATCAGCCCCAGCATTTT. Translated: CASSQSGTGDQPQHF. This chain connects TRBV4-2 to TRBJ1-5; the match to TRBD1 covers 10 bases. The CDR3 has 15 amino acids. The V segment lost 3 bases and the J segment 5 bases; nucleotides outside the gene matches: 4. Germline loops: CDR1 LGHNA, CDR2 YNFKEQ.

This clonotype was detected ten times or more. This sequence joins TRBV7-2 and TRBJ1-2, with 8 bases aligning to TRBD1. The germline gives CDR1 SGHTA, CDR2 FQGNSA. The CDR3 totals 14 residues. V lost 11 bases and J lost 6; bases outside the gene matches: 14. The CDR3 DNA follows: TGTGCCGGCGGTCCCCCGGACAGGGATCATGGCTACACCTTC. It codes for CAGGPPDRDHGYTF.

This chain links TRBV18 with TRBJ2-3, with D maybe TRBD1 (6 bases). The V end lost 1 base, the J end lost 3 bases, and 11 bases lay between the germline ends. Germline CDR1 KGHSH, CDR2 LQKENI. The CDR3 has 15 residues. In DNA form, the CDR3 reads TGTGCCAGCTCACCACAGGGGGTTGGGACAGATACGCAGTATTTT. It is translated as CASSPQGVGTDTQYF.

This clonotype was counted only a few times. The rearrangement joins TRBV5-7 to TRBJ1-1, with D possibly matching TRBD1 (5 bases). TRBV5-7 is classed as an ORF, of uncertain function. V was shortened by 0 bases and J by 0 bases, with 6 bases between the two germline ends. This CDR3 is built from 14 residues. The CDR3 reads CASSLVRVNTEAFF. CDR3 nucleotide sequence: TGTGCCAGCAGCTTGGTCAGGGTGAACACTGAAGCTTTCTTT.

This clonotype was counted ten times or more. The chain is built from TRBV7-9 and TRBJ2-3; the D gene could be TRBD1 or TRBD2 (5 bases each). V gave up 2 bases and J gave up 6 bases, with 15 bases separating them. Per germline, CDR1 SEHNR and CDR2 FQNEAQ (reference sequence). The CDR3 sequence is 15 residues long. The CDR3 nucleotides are TGTGCCAGCAGCTTACCGGGACCTAGCATGGATACGCAGTATTTT. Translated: CASSLPGPSMDTQYF.

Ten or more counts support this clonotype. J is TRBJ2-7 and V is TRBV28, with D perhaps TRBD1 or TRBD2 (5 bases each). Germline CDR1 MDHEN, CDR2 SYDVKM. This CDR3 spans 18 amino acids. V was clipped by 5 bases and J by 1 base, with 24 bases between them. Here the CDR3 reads CASSHGTEYASLSYEQYV. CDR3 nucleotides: TGTGCCAGCAGTCACGGGACGGAGTATGCGTCCCTATCCTACGAGCAGTACGTC.

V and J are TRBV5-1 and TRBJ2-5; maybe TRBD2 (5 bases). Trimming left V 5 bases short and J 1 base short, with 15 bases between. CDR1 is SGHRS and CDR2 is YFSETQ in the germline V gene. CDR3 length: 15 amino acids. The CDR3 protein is CASRPISGSQETQYF. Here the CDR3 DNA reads TGCGCCAGCAGGCCGATATCGGGGTCCCAAGAGACCCAGTACTTC.